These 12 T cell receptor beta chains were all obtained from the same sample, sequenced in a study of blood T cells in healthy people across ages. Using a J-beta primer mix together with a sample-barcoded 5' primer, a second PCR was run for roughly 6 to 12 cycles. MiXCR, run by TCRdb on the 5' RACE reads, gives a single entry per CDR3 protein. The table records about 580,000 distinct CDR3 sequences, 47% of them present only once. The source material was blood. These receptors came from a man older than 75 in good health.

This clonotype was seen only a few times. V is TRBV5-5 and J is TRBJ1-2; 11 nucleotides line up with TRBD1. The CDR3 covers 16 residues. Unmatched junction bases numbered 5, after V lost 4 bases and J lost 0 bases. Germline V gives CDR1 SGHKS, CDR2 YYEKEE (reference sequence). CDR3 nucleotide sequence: TGTGCCAGCAGCCAAGGACAGGGGGCAACTAACTATGGCTACACCTTC. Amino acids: CASSQGQGATNYGYTF.

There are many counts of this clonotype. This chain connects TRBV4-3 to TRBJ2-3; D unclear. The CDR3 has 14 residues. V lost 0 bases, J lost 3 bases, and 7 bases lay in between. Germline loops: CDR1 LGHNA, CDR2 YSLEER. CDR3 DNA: TGCGCCAGCAGCCAAGAAGACAATACAGATACGCAGTATTTT. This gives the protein CASSQEDNTDTQYF.

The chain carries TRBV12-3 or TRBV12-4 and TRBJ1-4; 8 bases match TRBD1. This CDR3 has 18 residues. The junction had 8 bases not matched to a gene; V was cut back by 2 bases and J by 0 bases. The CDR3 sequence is CASSLIGQGLATNEKLFF. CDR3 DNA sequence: TGTGCCAGCAGTTTAATCGGACAGGGCCTTGCAACTAATGAAAAACTGTTTTTT.

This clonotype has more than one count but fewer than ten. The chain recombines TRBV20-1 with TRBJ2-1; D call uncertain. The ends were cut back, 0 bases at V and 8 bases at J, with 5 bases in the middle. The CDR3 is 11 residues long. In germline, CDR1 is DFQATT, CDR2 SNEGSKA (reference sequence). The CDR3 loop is CSARDLDEQFF. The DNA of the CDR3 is TGCAGTGCTAGAGATTTGGATGAGCAGTTCTTC.

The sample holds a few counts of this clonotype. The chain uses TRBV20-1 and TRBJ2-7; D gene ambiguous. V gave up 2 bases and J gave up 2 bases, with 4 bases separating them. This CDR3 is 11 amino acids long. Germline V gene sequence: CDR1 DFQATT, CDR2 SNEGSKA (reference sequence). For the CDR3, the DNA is TGCAGTGCTAGAATGGCCTACGAGCAGTACTTC. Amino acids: CSARMAYEQYF.

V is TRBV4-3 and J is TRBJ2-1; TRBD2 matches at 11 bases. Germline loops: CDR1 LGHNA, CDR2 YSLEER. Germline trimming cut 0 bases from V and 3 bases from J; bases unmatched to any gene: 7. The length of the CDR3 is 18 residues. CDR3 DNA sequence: TGCGCCAGCAGCCAAGAACACCTAGCGGGGGGACTCTACAATGAGCAGTTCTTC. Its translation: CASSQEHLAGGLYNEQFF.

The CDR3 DNA is TGTGCCAGCAGCTTATCGGGACAGGGAAGGGGAGTTACCTACGAGCAGTACTTC. Translation gives CASSLSGQGRGVTYEQYF. The rearrangement uses TRBV7-9 and TRBJ2-7; 9 nucleotides agree with TRBD1. V was clipped by 2 bases and J by 2 bases; unmatched bases: 13. Germline values: CDR1 SEHNR, CDR2 FQNEAQ (reference sequence). This CDR3 contains 18 residues.

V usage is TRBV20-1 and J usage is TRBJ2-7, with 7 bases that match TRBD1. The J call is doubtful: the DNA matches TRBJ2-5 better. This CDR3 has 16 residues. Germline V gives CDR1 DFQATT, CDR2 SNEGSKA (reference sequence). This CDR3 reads CSAEGVMGQLKETQYF. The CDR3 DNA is TGCAGTGCCGAGGGGGTAATGGGACAGTTGAAAGAGACCCAGTACTTC.

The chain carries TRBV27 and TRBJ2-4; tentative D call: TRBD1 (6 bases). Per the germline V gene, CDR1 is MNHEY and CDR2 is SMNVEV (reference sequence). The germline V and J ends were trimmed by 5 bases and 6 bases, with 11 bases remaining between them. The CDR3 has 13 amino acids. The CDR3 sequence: CASSRQVGNIQYF. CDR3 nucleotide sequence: TGTGCCAGCAGTCGACAGGTCGGAAACATTCAGTACTTC.

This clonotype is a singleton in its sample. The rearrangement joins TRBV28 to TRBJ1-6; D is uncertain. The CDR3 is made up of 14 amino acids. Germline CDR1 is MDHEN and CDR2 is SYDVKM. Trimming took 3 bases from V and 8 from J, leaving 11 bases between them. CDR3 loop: CASSFDQRDSPLHF. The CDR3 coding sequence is TGTGCCAGCAGTTTCGACCAGAGGGATTCACCCCTCCACTTT.

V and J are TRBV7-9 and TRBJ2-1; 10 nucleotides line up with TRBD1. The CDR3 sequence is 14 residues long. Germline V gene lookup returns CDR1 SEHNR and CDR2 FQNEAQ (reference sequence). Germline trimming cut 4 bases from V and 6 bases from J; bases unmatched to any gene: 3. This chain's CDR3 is CASSYWTGGNEQFF. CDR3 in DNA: TGTGCCAGCAGCTACTGGACAGGGGGCAATGAGCAGTTCTTC.

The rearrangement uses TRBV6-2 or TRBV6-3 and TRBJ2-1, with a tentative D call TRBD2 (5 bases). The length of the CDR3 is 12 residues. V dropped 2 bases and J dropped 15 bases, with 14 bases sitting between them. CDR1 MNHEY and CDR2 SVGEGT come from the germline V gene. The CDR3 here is CASSYPEGSGFF. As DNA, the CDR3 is TGTGCCAGCAGTTACCCCGAGGGCAGTGGGTTCTTC.